A selection of T cell receptor beta chains follows, all from one sample in a study of OX40 agonist ivuxolimab in advanced cancers. The assay was immunoSEQ multiplex PCR, and TCRdb's table has in-frame clones only and misses some. This table holds roughly 80,000 clones, approximately 85% found once. Sequencing used CD4+ or CD8+ T cells sorted from blood, obtained in a trial of the OX40 agonist ivuxolimab. All receptors come from an adult with an advanced solid tumor such as melanoma, head and neck, liver or kidney cancer. Each CDR3 is given with its conserved first and last residue. A D gene is named only where the DNA matches it firmly.

D	V	J	CDR3	DNA
TRBD1	TRBV19	TRBJ1-5	CASSIGDRGSQPQHF	TGTGCCAGTAGTATCGGGGACAGGGGGAGTCAGCCCCAGCATTTT
.	TRBV11-3	TRBJ2-7	CASSLRANTYEQYF	TGTGCCAGCAGCTTAAGAGCAAATACCTACGAGCAGTACTTC
TRBD2	TRBV7-3	TRBJ2-4	CASSLSAPQTSGRGAIQYF	TGTGCCAGCAGCTTATCGGCGCCTCAGACTAGCGGGAGAGGGGCCATTCAGTACTTC
TRBD1	TRBV10-3	TRBJ1-5	CAISTGDQPQHF	TGTGCCATCAGTACAGGGGATCAGCCCCAGCATTTT
.	TRBV30	TRBJ1-1	CAFTRMNTEAFF	TGTGCCTTCACAAGGATGAACACTGAAGCTTTCTTT
TRBD1	TRBV7-2	TRBJ2-7	CASSHGTGGYEQYF	TGTGCCAGCAGCCACGGGACAGGGGGCTACGAGCAGTACTTC
.	TRBV27	TRBJ1-6	CASSLSRGQHNSPLHF	TGTGCCAGCAGTTTGTCCCGGGGACAACATAATTCACCCCTCCACTTT
TRBD1	TRBV4-2	TRBJ1-6	CASSRGQLIGSPLHF	TGTGCCAGCAGCCGGGGACAGTTAATAGGCTCACCCCTCCACTTT
.	TRBV19	TRBJ2-3	CASSPRTAGTSADTQYF	TGTGCCAGTAGTCCACGGACCGCAGGGACGAGCGCAGATACGCAGTATTTT
.	TRBV5-1	TRBJ2-1	CASSLTRVGDEQFF	TGCGCCAGCAGCTTAACCAGGGTGGGGGATGAGCAGTTCTTC
.	TRBV7-6	TRBJ2-6	CASSLRTVALGDSGANVLTF	TGTGCCAGCAGCTTGCGGACAGTGGCCCTAGGGGACTCTGGGGCCAACGTCCTGACTTTC
.	TRBV27	TRBJ2-5	CASSALGKTQYF	TGTGCCAGCAGTGCTTTAGGGAAGACCCAGTACTTC
TRBD1	TRBV11-2	TRBJ2-7	CASSPRTGAHEQYF	TGTGCCAGCAGCCCTCGGACAGGGGCCCACGAGCAGTACTTC
.	TRBV6-5	TRBJ2-6	CASSGSSGANVLTF	TGTGCCAGCAGTGGATCTTCTGGGGCCAACGTCCTGACTTTC